This TCR beta chain was identified in a study of blood T cells in healthy people across ages. Trimming left V 2 bases short and J 2 bases short, with 11 bases between. CDR1 is ENHRY and CDR2 is SYGVKD in the germline V gene. This CDR3 is built from 15 residues. Study-level results: Estimated diversity, derived from one million T cells, was regarded as an underestimate.

A word on this clonotype: What it recognizes is unknown.

Per individual sample, total RNA of at least 5 micrograms was extracted. The second PCR ran roughly 7 to 11 cycles with a sample-barcoded 5' primer and J-beta primers. A tag from a template-switch adaptor with 12 random nucleotides marked each cDNA molecule. From each sample, at least 3 million paired-end reads containing CDR3 were obtained. TCRdb recomputed calls from the 5' RACE reads with MiXCR, one row per CDR3 protein. The sample comprises over a million distinct CDR3 sequences, 45% to 70% of which are singletons, and under 8.5% rests with the top ten. The rearrangement uses TRBV10-3 and TRBJ2-3; possibly TRBD1 for D (5 bases). Sequenced input: blood. The TCR originated in a man between 18 and 35 years old in good health. As DNA, the CDR3 is TGTGCCATCAGTGAGCCCAGGGTTAACACAGATACGCAGTATTTT. Amino acid sequence: CAISEPRVNTDTQYF.